These 18 T cell receptor beta chains were all obtained from the same sample, sequenced in a study of cytomegalovirus exposure and HLA in healthy donors. PCR employed 60 Vbeta and 13 Jbeta primers. Only in-frame clones appear in the TCRdb table, and some are missing; sequencing was by immunoSEQ multiplex PCR. The sample lists more than 90,000 clones; approximately 77% were seen once. Sequenced material: PBMCs. The source of these receptors is a female donor in good health and CMV-seronegative.

V and J are TRBV4-3 and TRBJ2-2; 11 positions agree with TRBD2. The germline gives CDR1 LGHNA, CDR2 YSLEER. J gave up 7 bases and V 1 base, and 5 bases lay outside the gene matches. CDR3 length: 16 amino acids. The CDR3: CASSQVLAGGNGELFF. CDR3 sequence (DNA): TGCGCCAGCAGCCAAGTTCTAGCGGGAGGTAACGGGGAGCTGTTTTTT.

This chain links TRBV4-1 with TRBJ2-3; 9 nucleotides match TRBD2. V lost 3 bases and J lost 8; bases outside the gene matches: 12. CDR3 length: 16 amino acids. Germline V lookup: CDR1 MGHRA, CDR2 YSYEKL. The CDR3: CASSHGSGGALPTQYF. CDR3 sequence (DNA): TGCGCCAGCAGCCATGGTAGCGGGGGAGCCCTCCCTACGCAGTATTTT.

The gene calls are TRBV7-2 and TRBJ2-5; 14 bases line up with TRBD2. Germline CDR1 and CDR2: SGHTA and FQGNSA. With 5 bases clipped from V and 11 bases from J, the junction kept 16 bases outside the gene matches. The CDR3 has 17 residues. DNA of the CDR3: TGTGCCAGCAGCCCAACGACTAGCGGGAGGGCCGAGTTGGTGCAGTACTTC. Protein sequence: CASSPTTSGRAELVQYF. Full variable domain (rest looked up from reference TRBV7-2 and TRBJ2-5): GAGVSQSPSNKVTEKGKDVELRCDPISGHTALYWYRQSLGQGLEFLIYFQGNSAPDKSGLPSDRFSAERTGGSVSTLTIQRTQQEDSAVYLCASSPTTSGRAELVQYFGPGTRLLVL.

In the case of this clone: The sample has other DNA sequences that encode this CDR3 too. CDR3 bases: TGTGCCAGCAGCCCCGCCTACGAGCAGTACTTC. This encodes CASSPAYEQYF. J is TRBJ2-7 and V is TRBV7-2; no reliable D call. Trimming took off 5 bases at V and 2 bases at J, with 4 bases between the two ends. Germline loops: CDR1 SGHTA, CDR2 FQGNSA. The CDR3 is 11 residues long.

This clone was detected a few times. V gene TRBV5-6 combines with J gene TRBJ2-1; D not certain. The CDR3 consists of 11 residues. CDR1 SGHDT and CDR2 YYEEEE come from the germline V gene. Trimming took off 4 bases at V and 6 bases at J, with 5 bases between the two ends. CDR3 nucleotides: TGTGCCAGCAGCACTGCCAATGAGCAGTTCTTC. This sequence encodes CASSTANEQFF.

The V gene is TRBV2, the J gene TRBJ2-7, with a possible D match to TRBD2 (7 bases). Germline assignment: CDR1 SNHLY and CDR2 FYNNEI. The V and J ends lost 3 bases and 0 bases respectively, with 12 bases between them. This CDR3 comprises 15 residues. CDR3 protein: CASSEGGGSSYEQYF. CDR3 coding DNA: TGTGCCAGCAGTGAGGGGGGGGGCTCCTCCTACGAGCAGTACTTC.

The genes are TRBV25-1 and TRBJ2-1, with TRBD1 matching 12 bases. V shed 7 bases and J 15 bases; nucleotides not matched to a gene: 13. Germline CDR1 is MGHDK and CDR2 is SYGVNS. The CDR3 extends over 14 amino acids. Here the CDR3 DNA reads TGTGCCAGCACCCCGGGACAGGGGGCGCTTTATGTGTTCTTC. Its protein is CASTPGQGALYVFF.

The rearrangement links TRBV7-2 to TRBJ2-6; possible D gene TRBD2, 5 bases. CDR3 length: 15 residues. Germline CDR1 SGHTA, CDR2 FQGNSA. V was pared by 3 bases and J by 2 bases, with 8 bases between. Written as DNA, the CDR3 is TGTGCCAGCAGCTTCTTCGGGACTGGGGCCAACGTCCTGACTTTC. It codes for CASSFFGTGANVLTF. Supplemented by reference TRBV7-2 and TRBJ2-6, the full variable domain reads GAGVSQSPSNKVTEKGKDVELRCDPISGHTALYWYRQSLGQGLEFLIYFQGNSAPDKSGLPSDRFSAERTGGSVSTLTIQRTQQEDSAVYLCASSFFGTGANVLTFGAGSRLTVL.

The V call is TRBV18, the J call TRBJ2-7, with 10 bases fitting TRBD2. V lost 0 bases, J lost 4 bases, and 6 bases stayed unmatched. Looked up from germline, CDR1 is KGHSH and CDR2 is LQKENI. The CDR3 is made up of 16 amino acids. The CDR3 reads CASSPPASGRLYEQYF. The CDR3 nucleotides are TGTGCCAGCTCACCACCCGCTAGCGGGAGACTATACGAGCAGTACTTC.

The rearrangement uses TRBV18 and TRBJ1-1; 9 nucleotides match TRBD1. This CDR3 region has 18 residues. V lost 5 bases to trimming and J lost 5 bases; unmatched junction nucleotides: 18. CDR1 and CDR2 (germline): KGHSH, LQKENI. In DNA form, the CDR3 reads TGTGCCAGCTCATACCCGGGACAGGGAAGTACTAGAGGGACTGAAGCTTTCTTT. Protein sequence: CASSYPGQGSTRGTEAFF.

This sequence joins TRBV7-9 and TRBJ2-4, with D unresolved. From germline, CDR1 is SEHNR and CDR2 FQNEAQ (reference sequence). The CDR3 sequence is 13 residues long. V was shortened by 5 bases and J by 9 bases, with 14 bases between the two germline ends. For the CDR3, the DNA is TGTGCCAGCAGCCCACCCCTTAAGCCCATTCAGTACTTC. Residues: CASSPPLKPIQYF.

The J gene is TRBJ2-7, the V gene TRBV28, with D maybe TRBD1 (6 bases). Trimming took off 5 bases at V and 0 bases at J, with 14 bases between the two ends. The CDR3 extends over 15 amino acids. Germline CDR1 is MDHEN and CDR2 is SYDVKM. The CDR3 spells CASSPGVRSSYEQYF. CDR3 sequence (DNA): TGTGCCAGCAGTCCAGGGGTTAGAAGCTCCTACGAGCAGTACTTC.

The rearrangement uses TRBV4-1 and TRBJ2-5; no firm D call. This CDR3 is 13 amino acids long. The germline V gene encodes CDR1 MGHRA and CDR2 YSYEKL. V gave up 5 bases and J gave up 1 base, with 8 bases separating them. The CDR3 DNA is TGCGCCAGCAGCAACACGCCCCAAGAGACCCAGTACTTC. This codes for CASSNTPQETQYF.

This chain joins TRBV15 and TRBJ2-6; D is unresolved. This CDR3 comprises 19 residues. Germline lookup yields CDR1 LNHNV and CDR2 YYDKDF (reference sequence). Trimming took off 0 bases at V and 0 bases at J, with 15 bases between the two ends. This CDR3 is CATSRDPAPGPSGANVLTF. The CDR3 nucleotides read TGTGCCACCAGCAGAGATCCCGCCCCAGGCCCCTCTGGGGCCAACGTCCTGACTTTC.

DNA for the CDR3: TGTGCCAGCTCACCACCGGGGCTAGCGGGAGTTCAGGCCTACGAGCAGTACTTC. Its translation: CASSPPGLAGVQAYEQYF. The chain links TRBV18 to TRBJ2-7; 10 positions agree with TRBD2. After removal of 0 bases from V and 2 bases from J, the junction contained 10 bases not matched to a gene. CDR3 length: 18 residues. CDR1 is KGHSH, CDR2 LQKENI, per germline.

The CDR3: CATSGWWGYTF. The CDR3 bases are TGTGCCACCTCGGGTTGGTGGGGCTACACCTTC. The rearrangement joins TRBV19 to TRBJ1-2; D call uncertain. Per germline, CDR1 LNHDA and CDR2 SQIVND (reference sequence). The CDR3 consists of 11 residues. Trimming removed 10 bases at V and 8 bases at J, with 14 bases between.

This sequence joins TRBV19 and TRBJ1-2, with TRBD1 matching over 10 bases. Germline V gives CDR1 LNHDA, CDR2 SQIVND (reference sequence). Trimming cost V 4 bases and J 7 bases; bases outside gene matches: 6. The CDR3 consists of 14 residues. The CDR3 here is CASSRQGANGGYTF. The CDR3 DNA sequence: TGTGCCAGTAGTAGACAGGGGGCGAACGGTGGCTACACCTTC.

The chain couples TRBV5-1 to TRBJ2-1; 7 bases are a match to TRBD2. Germline V lookup: CDR1 SGHRS, CDR2 YFSETQ. The CDR3 loop spans 16 amino acids. Trimming removed 5 bases from V and 8 bases from J; junction bases left unmatched: 16. This CDR3 reads CASRPGGTKGNDEQFF. In DNA form, the CDR3 reads TGCGCCAGCAGGCCTGGAGGGACTAAAGGAAACGATGAGCAGTTCTTC.